The present entry profiles one TCR beta chain with its context. The target antigen is unknown. This entry is derived from a study of cytomegalovirus exposure and HLA in healthy donors. Study-level results: Listed as cytomegalovirus-associated were 170 or so TCR beta chains.

Sequencing used immunoSEQ multiplex PCR; TCRdb keeps in-frame clones, though not all of them. This table has some 350,000 clones, 87% appearing once. Separate from the roughly 720-subject first cohort was the approximately 120-subject validation cohort, to which the donors belonged. Trimming pared 2 bases from V and 0 bases from J, leaving 12 bases between. The CDR3 has 15 residues. From germline, CDR1 is SGHDT and CDR2 YYEEEE. The sequence derives from a woman in her twenties or thirties in good health and CMV-seropositive. Input material: PBMCs. The rearrangement uses TRBV5-6 and TRBJ2-7; D gene uncertain. CDR3 loop: CASSFTGTSSYEQYF. The CDR3 DNA is TGTGCCAGCAGCTTTACGGGTACGAGCTCCTACGAGCAGTACTTC.